The following is a TCR beta chain sequence with its context. A few counts support this clonotype. It lacks a known antigen. Base qualities are missing; no much larger clone stands one base away. The label giving this sample's treatment or condition can be read as: in vitro stimulation with specific CMV peptide epitopes to enrich CMV-specific T cells. Sequenced using an Illumina HiSeq 1500. TCRdb handled the public reads itself, with Q25 trimming in fastp and clone calling in MiXCR, and kept productive beta chains. When rows share a CDR3 protein, they turn into one entry using the most common DNA and genes. In all, the sample holds about 830,000 distinct CDR3 sequences, and about 31% of those were seen once. The leading ten clones occupy 9.5% to 15% of the sample. This specimen belongs to a study of T cell repertoires in cytomegalovirus infection (dated by TCRdb to about 2019). Background for the entire study: Alongside well-studied HLA-B-restricted epitopes, the peptide stimulations were aimed at recently identified HLA-C-restricted CMV epitopes, whose presentation resists viral immunomodulation. Because public TCR beta signatures pointed to carriage of CMV infection together with the matching HLA type, the HLA type of each donor mattered for the analysis. The study at large found these results: The ex vivo response was dominated by HLA-C-restricted CMV-specific TCR beta clonotypes, which also provided the single most frequent clonotype in two of eight donors. In both this cohort and an independent 352-donor cohort, the cumulative frequency of public TCR beta family members distinguished carriers of CMV infection plus the relevant HLA type.

Taken from cysteine to phenylalanine, the CDR3 has 17 residues. Of all the DNA, just the CDR3 is kept, 51 bases in frame from base 1. The germline V gene specifies MNHNS as CDR1 and SASEGT as CDR2. V is trimmed back by 2 bases and J by 4 bases, and the junction contains 11 bases that no gene match accounts for. The rearranged segments are TRBV6-1 and TRBJ1-1; 9 middle bases align to TRBD1. Sample: cultured CD8+ T cells from PBMCs, taken from culture after CMV antigen stimulation. This receptor was taken from a human donor in good health (CMV status not recorded). Some clones in this sample may be carry-over from other donors' samples. The DNA sequence follows: TGTGCCAGCAGTGAAACTCTGGGACAGGGATTGGGCACTGAAGCTTTCTTT. Its amino acids are CASSETLGQGLGTEAFF.